These 23 T cell receptor beta chains were all obtained from the same sample, sequenced in a study of blood T cells in healthy people across ages. It was with a sample-barcoded 5' primer and a J-beta primer mix that a second PCR of roughly 7 to 12 cycles was run. TCRdb redid the calling of the 5' RACE reads with MiXCR, one entry per CDR3 protein. Seen here are hundreds of thousands of distinct CDR3 sequences, around 31% observed once, and the top ten hold about 15%. Sequenced material: blood. The receptors come from a woman of 80 years or more in good health.

At least ten counts were recorded for this clonotype. The V call is TRBV20-1, the J call TRBJ1-2; TRBD1 matches 12 bases. This CDR3 spans 16 amino acids. Germline trimming cut 5 bases from V and 4 bases from J; bases unmatched to any gene: 11. The germline CDR1 and CDR2 sequences are DFQATT and SNEGSKA (reference sequence). The CDR3 DNA is TGCAGTGCTCCCGGGACAGGGGGCTCTATTTTCTATGGCTACACCTTC. Translated, it gives CSAPGTGGSIFYGYTF.

The sample holds a few counts of this clonotype. A much larger clone differs from this one at a single base, so this may be a read error. This chain connects TRBV10-3 to TRBJ2-1, with 8 bases identical to TRBD1. This CDR3 contains 13 residues. The V and J ends lost 6 bases and 13 bases, in that order; junction bases with no gene match: 11. Germline loops: CDR1 ENHRY, CDR2 SYGVKD. In DNA, the CDR3 is TGTGCCATCAGAGGACAGGGTGAAGAGACCCAGTTCTTC. It encodes CAIRGQGEETQFF.

This clonotype was counted many times. The gene calls are TRBV6-2 or TRBV6-3 and TRBJ1-5; D gene unclear. The CDR3 has 13 residues. Trimming left V 7 bases short and J 4 bases short, with 11 bases between. Germline values: CDR1 MNHEY, CDR2 SVGEGT. The CDR3 DNA is TGTGCCAGCACCCGGACCCTTAATCAGCCCCAGCATTTT. Protein sequence: CASTRTLNQPQHF.

V and J are TRBV5-1 and TRBJ2-2; D unclear. Trimming left V 9 bases short and J 3 bases short, with 15 bases between. The CDR3 consists of 14 residues. Germline V CDR1 and CDR2: SGHRS, YFSETQ. CDR3 residues: CATTSGADTGELFF. As DNA, the CDR3 is TGCGCCACCACAAGTGGCGCGGACACCGGGGAGCTGTTTTTT.

Many counts were recorded for this clonotype. The gene calls are TRBV5-1 and TRBJ2-5, with D possibly matching TRBD1 (5 bases). The length of the CDR3 is 15 residues. The V gene lost 5 bases and the J gene lost 7 bases, with 21 bases spanning the gap. The germline gives CDR1 SGHRS, CDR2 YFSETQ. Written as DNA, the CDR3 is TGCGCCAGCAGTTGGGGAACAGGAGAATCTGGGACCCAGTACTTC. Translating it yields CASSWGTGESGTQYF. Combining the CDR3 with reference TRBV5-1 and TRBJ2-5 gives the whole variable domain KAGVTQTPRYLIKTRGQQVTLSCSPISGHRSVSWYQQTPGQGLQFLFEYFSETQRNKGNFPGRFSGRQFSNSRSEMNVSTLELGDSALYLCASSWGTGESGTQYFGPGTRLLVL.

J is TRBJ2-1 and V is TRBV30; 8 bases match TRBD2. Germline CDR1 and CDR2: GTSNPN and SVGIG (reference sequence). The V and J ends lost 3 bases and 10 bases, in that order; junction bases with no gene match: 2. This CDR3 is built from 11 residues. The DNA for the CDR3 is TGTGCCTGGAGGGCGGGGGGCGAGCAGTTCTTC. Translation gives CAWRAGGEQFF. The variable domain in full, completed from reference TRBV30 and TRBJ2-1, reads SQTIHQWPATLVQPVGSPLSLECTVEGTSNPNLYWYRQAAGRGLQLLFYSVGIGQISSEVPQNLSASRPQDRQFILSSKKLLLSDSGFYLCAWRAGGEQFFGPGTRLTVL.

This clonotype was seen ten or more times. The chain joins TRBV12-3 or TRBV12-4 to TRBJ2-6; D remains unclear. V was clipped by 6 bases and J by 1 base, with 4 bases between them. This CDR3 is 13 amino acids long. The CDR3 is CASRKSGANVLTF. DNA of the CDR3: TGTGCCAGCAGGAAATCTGGGGCCAACGTCCTGACTTTC.

This clonotype was counted at least ten times. The chain carries TRBV5-1 and TRBJ2-7; D might be TRBD2 (5 bases). Between the trimmed V and J ends, which lost 4 bases and 2 bases, there was a span of 16 bases. This CDR3 comprises 15 residues. CDR1 is SGHRS, CDR2 YFSETQ, per germline. This CDR3 is CASSPTGSSTYEQYF. Here the CDR3 DNA reads TGCGCCAGCAGCCCGACGGGGTCCTCAACCTACGAGCAGTACTTC.

In regard to this clonotype: A much larger clone differs by one base, so this may be a read error. This rearrangement joins TRBV14 to TRBJ1-2; D perhaps matches TRBD1 (5 bases). The V gene lost 4 bases and the J gene lost 2 bases, with 23 bases spanning the gap. Germline assignment: CDR1 SGHDN and CDR2 FVKESK. CDR3 size: 18 residues. This chain's CDR3 is CASSPRMQGISRNYGYTF. Written as DNA, the CDR3 is TGTGCCAGCAGCCCCCGTATGCAGGGCATTTCGAGGAACTATGGCTACACCTTC. The full variable domain, its missing parts supplied by reference TRBV14 and TRBJ1-2, is EAGVTQFPSHSVIEKGQTVTLRCDPISGHDNLYWYRRVMGKEIKFLLHFVKESKQDESGMPNNRFLAERTGGTYSTLKVQPAELEDSGVYFCASSPRMQGISRNYGYTFGSGTRLTVV.

At least ten counts were recorded for this clonotype. V and J are TRBV9 and TRBJ2-1; TRBD2 agrees at 10 bases. The V gene's germline CDR1 is SGDLS and CDR2 YYNGEE. With V trimmed by 1 base and J by 8 bases, 9 bases remained unmatched. This CDR3 region has 16 residues. CDR3: CASSVLSGGARHEQFF. CDR3 nucleotide sequence: TGTGCCAGCAGCGTATTGAGCGGGGGGGCAAGACATGAGCAGTTCTTC.

Concerning this clonotype itself: At one boundary the junction diverges from the germline segment, which might be a read error. The chain has TRBV20-1 and TRBJ1-2, with TRBD1 matching 10 bases. Germline V gives CDR1 DFQATT, CDR2 SNEGSKA (reference sequence). The CDR3 has 15 amino acids. The CDR3 loop reads CSARAWDRGCHGCTF. As DNA, the CDR3 is TGCAGTGCTAGAGCCTGGGACAGGGGCTGCCACGGCTGCACCTTC.

This clonotype has ten or more counts. The chain combines TRBV6-1 with TRBJ2-3, with 15 bases fitting TRBD2. V lost 3 bases, J lost 2 bases, and 9 bases stayed unmatched. The CDR3 runs 19 residues. CDR1 and CDR2 from the germline V gene are MNHNS and SASEGT. The CDR3 sequence: CASSDVIGTSGGFTDTQYF. CDR3 DNA sequence: TGTGCCAGCAGTGACGTTATCGGGACTAGCGGGGGGTTCACAGATACGCAGTATTTT.

This clonotype was seen repeatedly, ten times or more. The rearrangement joins TRBV18 to TRBJ2-4, with a tentative D call TRBD2 (6 bases). V dropped 0 bases and J dropped 0 bases, with 15 bases sitting between them. There are 18 residues in the CDR3. Germline lookup yields CDR1 KGHSH and CDR2 LQKENI. The DNA of the CDR3 is TGTGCCAGCTCACCACCAATCGGAGGGGCTTTAGCCAAAAACATTCAGTACTTC. It codes for CASSPPIGGALAKNIQYF.

Ten or more counts support this clonotype. The V call is TRBV9, the J call TRBJ2-7; 8 nucleotides match TRBD1. The CDR3 is made up of 15 amino acids. J lost 2 bases, V lost 0 bases, and 4 bases had no gene match. Germline V gene sequence: CDR1 SGDLS, CDR2 YYNGEE. The CDR3 coding sequence is TGTGCCAGCAGCGTAGAGGCAGGGGGCCCCTACGAGCAGTACTTC. Its translation is CASSVEAGGPYEQYF. The variable domain in full, completed from reference TRBV9 and TRBJ2-7, reads DSGVTQTPKHLITATGQRVTLRCSPRSGDLSVYWYQQSLDQGLQFLIQYYNGEERAKGNILERFSAQQFPDLHSELNLSSLELGDSALYFCASSVEAGGPYEQYFGPGTRLTVT.

Ten or more counts support this clonotype. The chain has TRBV4-1 and TRBJ2-7; 11 positions agree with TRBD1. The DNA matches TRBJ2-5 better at its end, which makes the J call doubtful. The CDR3 contains 15 residues. Looked up from germline, CDR1 is MGHRA and CDR2 is YSYEKL. The CDR3 is CASSQVRGQGGTQYF. The CDR3 DNA reads as TGCGCCAGCAGCCAAGTCAGGGGACAGGGGGGGACCCAGTACTTC.

With regard to this clonotype: Since a much larger clone is just one base distant, this may be a read error. The chain couples TRBV6-1 to TRBJ1-4; D may be TRBD1 (5 bases). V lost 3 bases, J lost 10 bases, and 15 bases lay in between. CDR1 is MNHNS and CDR2 is SASEGT in the germline V gene. The CDR3 sequence is 14 residues long. CDR3 residues: CASSDGHGGGKLFF. The CDR3 DNA reads TGTGCCAGCAGTGACGGACACGGGGGTGGAAAACTGTTTTTT.

About this clonotype itself: A much more abundant neighbour one base away suggests this may be a read error. The chain employs TRBV5-1 and TRBJ2-5; a weak D match, TRBD1 (8 bases). V shed 4 bases and J shed 11 bases, with 21 bases lying between them. This CDR3 is built from 14 residues. From germline, CDR1 is SGHRS and CDR2 YFSETQ. This CDR3 reads CASSLWQGAREQYF. CDR3 coding DNA: TGCGCCAGCAGCCTCTGGCAGGGGGCGCGGGAGCAGTACTTC.

The chain couples TRBV13 to TRBJ2-7; the D gene is possibly TRBD2 (6 bases). The CDR3 covers 15 residues. CDR1 is PRHDT and CDR2 is FYEKMQ in the germline V gene (reference sequence). Trimming pared 5 bases from V and 7 bases from J, leaving 21 bases between. CDR3 amino acids: CASSLEAGLYNEQYF. The CDR3 DNA is TGTGCCAGCAGCCTAGAGGCGGGGCTCTACAATGAGCAGTACTTC. Together with reference TRBV13 and TRBJ2-7, the CDR3 gives the full variable domain: AAGVIQSPRHLIKEKRETATLKCYPIPRHDTVYWYQQGPGQDPQFLISFYEKMQSDKGSIPDRFSAQQFSDYHSELNMSSLELGDSALYFCASSLEAGLYNEQYFGPGTRLTVT.

This clonotype has more than one count but fewer than ten. A much larger clonotype is one base distant, so this may be a read error. V usage is TRBV11-2 and J usage is TRBJ2-5; 9 nucleotides align to TRBD1. V dropped 5 bases and J dropped 11; count of bases not matched to a gene: 6. The CDR3 is 12 residues long. Germline V lookup: CDR1 SGHAT, CDR2 FQNNGV. The CDR3, as DNA: TGTGCCAGCAGCCTAGGACAGGGGTTTCAGTACTTC. It translates to CASSLGQGFQYF.

This clonotype has just a few counts. The CDR3 region has the DNA TGTGCCAGCAGCTTGTTTCTTACAGGCCGGAACACTGAAGCTTTCTTT. Translated: CASSLFLTGRNTEAFF. V usage is TRBV5-6 and J usage is TRBJ1-1; tentatively, D is TRBD1 (5 bases). The length of the CDR3 is 16 residues. V dropped 1 base and J dropped 1 base, with 14 bases sitting between them. Germline CDR1 reads SGHDT; CDR2 reads YYEEEE.

This clonotype was counted only a few times. The chain couples TRBV5-6 to TRBJ1-6; 10 nucleotides line up with TRBD1. CDR1 is SGHDT, CDR2 YYEEEE, per germline. With 1 base clipped from V and 0 bases from J, the junction kept 7 bases outside the gene matches. The CDR3 has 19 amino acids. CDR3 residues: CASSLTGTGALSYNSPLHF. CDR3 nucleotides: TGTGCCAGCAGCTTGACCGGGACAGGGGCTCTCTCCTATAATTCACCCCTCCACTTT.

Concerning this clonotype itself: A much more abundant neighbour one base away suggests this may be a read error. The genes are TRBV20-1 and TRBJ2-7, with 11 nucleotides matching TRBD1. Germline loops: CDR1 DFQATT, CDR2 SNEGSKA (reference sequence). The CDR3 loop spans 15 amino acids. DNA of the CDR3: TGCAGTGTTAGAGGGGGGACAGGGGGAGCGTACGAGCAGTACTTC. This sequence encodes CSVRGGTGGAYEQYF.

A word on this clonotype: A much larger clonotype is one base distant, so this may be a read error. This chain uses TRBV3-1 with TRBJ2-3; 8 bases fit TRBD1. Germline values: CDR1 LGHDT, CDR2 YNNKEL (reference sequence). With 6 bases clipped from V and 4 bases from J, the junction kept 9 bases outside the gene matches. The CDR3 sequence is 15 residues long. This CDR3 is CASSRTGSIADTQYF. The CDR3 DNA reads TGTGCCAGCAGTCGGACAGGGTCAATCGCAGATACGCAGTATTTT.